The rows below give T cell receptor beta chains drawn from one sample of a study of blood T cell repertoires in COVID-19. Sequencing was performed with immunoSEQ multiplex PCR; in TCRdb, only in-frame clones are kept and a portion is missing. The data hold about 350,000 clones, with about 88% observed a single time. Sequencing was carried out using PBMCs or T cells enriched from blood (not recorded which). The source is a woman aged 30 to 39 who had been exposed to COVID-19. The CDR3 runs from the conserved cysteine through the conserved F or W. The order of the fields is clone size, D gene, J gene, V gene, CDR3 DNA, CDR3 protein. The D gene is left open where the match is weak. Not every row has a clone size; where given, it reads once, few, many or a size class.

>-|-|TRBJ2-2|TRBV9
TGTGCCAGCAGCGTAGTCGGTACCGGGGAGCTGTTTTTT
CASSVVGTGELFF
>-|-|TRBJ1-3|TRBV19
TGTGCCAGTAGTATAGACGGTTCTGGAAACACCATATATTTT
CASSIDGSGNTIYF
>-|TRBD1|TRBJ2-3|TRBV24-1
TGTGCCACCAGTGACCCAACAGGGGTAGGTACAGATACGCAGTATTTT
CATSDPTGVGTDTQYF
>-|-|TRBJ2-3|TRBV27
TGTGCCAGCAGCCTAGGGAGAGATACGCAGTATTTT
CASSLGRDTQYF
>-|TRBD2|TRBJ2-3|TRBV5-8
TGTGCCAGCAGCTTAGCGGGAGCGGTAACAGATACGCAGTATTTT
CASSLAGAVTDTQYF
>once|-|TRBJ1-5|TRBV4-1
TGCGCCAGCAGCCAAGGGCATTCTAGCAATCAGCCCCAGCATTTT
CASSQGHSSNQPQHF
>few|-|TRBJ1-5|TRBV19
TGTGCCAGTAGTATGAGCTCCGGGGTTAGCAATCAGCCCCAGCATTTT
CASSMSSGVSNQPQHF
>-|-|TRBJ1-3|TRBV29-1
TGCAGCGTTGGATTTACCAGGGGAAACACCATATATTTT
CSVGFTRGNTIYF
>-|TRBD2|TRBJ2-1|TRBV7-8
TGTGCCAGCAGCCAACGACGCCTAGCGGGTAAGGCTGAGCAGTTCTTC
CASSQRRLAGKAEQFF
>-|TRBD2|TRBJ2-7|TRBV6-5
TGTGCCAGCAGTTACACTAGCGGCTTAGAGCAGTACTTC
CASSYTSGLEQYF
>-|TRBD1|TRBJ2-3|TRBV2
TGTGCCAGCAGTGTGGCGGACAGGGGGACACCTACGCAGTATTTT
CASSVADRGTPTQYF
>-|-|TRBJ1-2|TRBV7-2
TGTGCCAGCAGCTTGATCAGGGAGGATGGCTACACCTTC
CASSLIREDGYTF
>-|TRBD2|TRBJ2-2|TRBV19
TGTGCCAGTAGTATTTATTTCGCTTGGACTAGCGAGAACACCGGGGAGCTGTTTTTT
CASSIYFAWTSENTGELFF
>-|-|TRBJ1-1|TRBV4-2
TGTGCCAGCAGCCAAGAGGGACACCAGAACACTGAAGCTTTCTTT
CASSQEGHQNTEAFF
>-|TRBD2|TRBJ2-1|TRBV2
TGCGGCGGGAGGGCCGCTTACAATGAGCAGTTCTTC
CGGRAAYNEQFF
>-|TRBD1|TRBJ1-5|TRBV28
TGTGCCAGCAGTGCAGGGGGCAAGTGGAATCAGCCCCAGCATTTT
CASSAGGKWNQPQHF
>-|-|TRBJ1-2|TRBV27
TGTGCCAGCAGTTTACAACCGGGAGGAGGGAGACTTTCTAACTATGGCTACACCTTC
CASSLQPGGGRLSNYGYTF
>-|-|TRBJ2-5|TRBV6-5
TGTGCCAGCAGTTACCCCGGCCCGGGAGAGACCCAGTACTTC
CASSYPGPGETQYF
>-|-|TRBJ1-4|TRBV2
TGTGCCAGCACTCAGGGTGCAACTAATGAAAAACTGTTTTTT
CASTQGATNEKLFF
>-|-|TRBJ2-2|TRBV19
TGTGCCAGTAGTATACGGGGGAACGGGGAGCTGTTTTTT
CASSIRGNGELFF
>-|TRBD1|TRBJ1-2|TRBV28
TGTGCCAGCAGTCTCTCGACAGGGGTAGTGGGGTATGGCTACACCTTC
CASSLSTGVVGYGYTF
>once|TRBD1|TRBJ1-5|TRBV28
TGTGCCAGCAGTCCGGCGGACAGGATTAATCAGCCCCAGCATTTT
CASSPADRINQPQHF
>-|TRBD2|TRBJ2-5|TRBV28
TGTGCCAGCAGCACCATAGCGGGAGGTCGAGTCCAAGAGACCCAGTACTTC
CASSTIAGGRVQETQYF
>-|TRBD2|TRBJ2-7|TRBV13
TGTGCCAGCAGCTTAGGGGCGGGGGGCTACGAGCAGTACTTC
CASSLGAGGYEQYF